This entry lists 24 T cell receptor beta chains sequenced from one sample in a study of beta chain features in type 1 diabetes. cDNA synthesis used the whole RNA isolate, giving expressed TCRB sequences. Clones were read by immunoSEQ multiplex PCR, and TCRdb kept only the in-frame ones, dropping some. The sample lists roughly 380,000 clones; around 19% were seen once. The sequencing input was naive CD4+ T cells from blood. The receptors shown here come from a woman aged 18-35 years in good health.

This clone has just a few counts. Other DNA sequences in the sample encode the same CDR3. The gene calls are TRBV2 and TRBJ2-7, with TRBD1 matching 8 bases. Germline V gene sequence: CDR1 SNHLY, CDR2 FYNNEI. The CDR3 sequence is 12 residues long. V gave up 11 bases and J gave up 2 bases; unmatched junction bases: 5. The chain's CDR3 is CAGGQGPYEQYF. In nucleotides, the CDR3 is TGTGCCGGAGGACAGGGCCCCTACGAGCAGTACTTC.

This clone was counted a few times. The chain employs TRBV5-1 and TRBJ2-1, with 9 bases that match TRBD2. Germline CDR1 and CDR2: SGHRS and YFSETQ. This CDR3 comprises 15 residues. With 2 bases clipped from V and 9 bases from J, the junction kept 9 bases outside the gene matches. The CDR3 coding sequence is TGCGCCAGCAGCTTTAGCGGGAGCTCCGGCGGTGAGCAGTTCTTC. Amino acids: CASSFSGSSGGEQFF.

The V gene is TRBV7-9, the J gene TRBJ2-3; 9 bases match TRBD2. Per germline, CDR1 SEHNR and CDR2 FQNEAQ (reference sequence). The CDR3 runs 17 residues. V dropped 5 bases and J dropped 1; count of bases not matched to a gene: 10. The CDR3 loop is CASSRSGTSSGTDTQYF. The CDR3 region has the DNA TGTGCCAGCAGCCGTTCCGGGACTAGCAGCGGCACAGATACGCAGTATTTT.

This chain joins TRBV9 and TRBJ1-2; 7 nucleotides agree with TRBD1. V was clipped by 0 bases and J by 4 bases; unmatched bases: 6. The CDR3 is made up of 15 amino acids. The V gene's germline CDR1 is SGDLS and CDR2 YYNGEE. The CDR3 sequence: CASSVDQGVGYGYTF. For the CDR3, the DNA is TGTGCCAGCAGCGTAGATCAGGGGGTCGGCTATGGCTACACCTTC.

Of note for this clone: Within the sample, other DNA sequences also encode this same CDR3. This rearrangement joins TRBV7-3 to TRBJ2-5; 8 bases match TRBD1. This CDR3 region has 13 residues. In germline, CDR1 is SGHTA, CDR2 FQGTGA. V dropped 2 bases and J dropped 5; count of bases not matched to a gene: 1. CDR3: CASSLGQGETQYF. The CDR3 DNA follows: TGTGCCAGCAGCTTAGGACAGGGTGAGACCCAGTACTTC.

A few counts support this clone. The chain links TRBV30 to TRBJ1-2; D perhaps matches TRBD1 (5 bases). Germline CDR1 and CDR2: GTSNPN and SVGIG (reference sequence). The CDR3 sequence is 13 residues long. The ends were cut back, 3 bases at V and 4 bases at J, with 12 bases in the middle. The CDR3 DNA sequence: TGTGCCTGGAGACTTTTAGGGGTCTATGGCTACACCTTC. Protein sequence: CAWRLLGVYGYTF.

A word on this clone: This specimen includes other DNA sequences encoding the same CDR3. J is TRBJ1-5 and V is TRBV4-3, with no clear D. Trimming pared 0 bases from V and 6 bases from J, leaving 6 bases between. This CDR3 is 13 amino acids long. Germline V gives CDR1 LGHNA, CDR2 YSLEER. CDR3 protein: CASSQDLSQPQHF. DNA of the CDR3: TGCGCCAGCAGCCAAGATCTGAGTCAGCCCCAGCATTTT.

V gene TRBV11-2 combines with J gene TRBJ2-7; D may be TRBD2 (5 bases). The germline V and J ends were trimmed by 0 bases and 3 bases, with 9 bases remaining between them. Germline loops: CDR1 SGHAT, CDR2 FQNNGV. The CDR3 extends over 14 amino acids. The CDR3 protein is CASSLDSRGYEQYF. DNA of the CDR3: TGTGCCAGCAGCTTAGATTCACGGGGCTACGAGCAGTACTTC.

In this sample, this clone turned up a few times. The genes are TRBV6-1 and TRBJ1-5; D gene ambiguous. Trimming left V 5 bases short and J 2 bases short, with 10 bases between. The CDR3 length is 14 residues. Germline assignment: CDR1 MNHNS and CDR2 SASEGT. CDR3: CASSWSVRNQPQHF. CDR3 in DNA: TGTGCCAGCAGTTGGTCGGTCCGCAATCAGCCCCAGCATTTT.

For this clone: The same CDR3 can be traced to other DNA sequences in this sample. The chain recombines TRBV9 with TRBJ2-7; tentative D call: TRBD2 (6 bases). This CDR3 has 14 amino acids. Trimming took 2 bases from V and 1 from J, leaving 10 bases between them. Germline values: CDR1 SGDLS, CDR2 YYNGEE. This chain's CDR3 is CASSVQGGSYEQYF. For the CDR3, the DNA is TGTGCCAGCAGCGTGCAGGGAGGTTCCTACGAGCAGTACTTC.

The chain uses TRBV28 and TRBJ2-3, with D possibly being TRBD2 (6 bases). The CDR3 has 15 amino acids. Germline V gene data show CDR1 as MDHEN and CDR2 as SYDVKM. Trimming stripped 6 bases from V and 6 bases from J, with 19 bases between. The CDR3 region is CASRPDVGGRDTQYF. CDR3 DNA: TGTGCCAGCAGGCCCGACGTGGGGGGAAGGGATACGCAGTATTTT.

The chain is built from TRBV2 and TRBJ2-4; TRBD1 aligns across 9 bases. Trimming removed 11 bases from V and 6 bases from J; junction bases left unmatched: 8. The CDR3 totals 13 residues. From germline, CDR1 is SNHLY and CDR2 FYNNEI. The CDR3 DNA reads TGTGCCGGCGCACAGGGGGCGGGAAACATTCAGTACTTC. Amino acids: CAGAQGAGNIQYF. Full variable domain (remainder filled in from reference TRBV2 and TRBJ2-4): EPEVTQTPSHQVTQMGQEVILRCVPISNHLYFYWYRQILGQKVEFLVSFYNNEISEKSEIFDDQFSVERPDGSNFTLKIRSTKLEDSAMYFCAGAQGAGNIQYFGAGTRLSVL.

This clone has just a few counts. At one of its ends the junction is not consistent with the germline gene, which may arise from a read error. The chain uses TRBV7-9 and TRBJ2-7; 15 bases line up with TRBD2. Germline V CDR1 and CDR2: SEHNR, FQNEAQ (reference sequence). The CDR3 is 14 residues long. The CDR3 loop reads CASSPWTSGRALRW. The CDR3 DNA is TGTGCCAGCAGCCCCTGGACTAGCGGGAGGGCTCTCCGCTGG.

The J gene is TRBJ1-5, the V gene TRBV29-1; D not resolved. This CDR3 region has 12 residues. The V gene's germline CDR1 is SQVTM and CDR2 ANQGSEA. Trimming shortened V by 4 bases and J by 7 bases, and 11 bases separated the two germline ends. In nucleotides, the CDR3 is TGCAGCGTTGGGGAGGTGGGCCAGCCCCAGCATTTT. This gives the protein CSVGEVGQPQHF.

V gene TRBV19 combines with J gene TRBJ2-7, with a possible D match to TRBD2 (5 bases). With 3 bases removed from V and 0 bases from J, the gap between germline ends came to 9 bases. The CDR3 loop spans 14 amino acids. Germline V gene lookup returns CDR1 LNHDA and CDR2 SQIVND (reference sequence). This CDR3 is CASSIRTHSYEQYF. DNA for the CDR3: TGTGCCAGTAGTATCCGGACTCACTCCTACGAGCAGTACTTC.

This clone was detected only a few times. The rearrangement uses TRBV25-1 and TRBJ1-6; no definite D call. The CDR3 length is 15 residues. Germline loops: CDR1 MGHDK, CDR2 SYGVNS. The V end was cut by 4 bases, the J end by 5 bases, with 12 bases between. The CDR3 is CASSVREADNSPLHF. For the CDR3, the DNA is TGTGCCAGCAGTGTCCGGGAGGCCGATAATTCACCCCTCCACTTT.

This clone was observed a few times. This chain joins TRBV18 and TRBJ2-1; 7 nucleotides agree with TRBD1. V lost 3 bases and J lost 3; bases outside the gene matches: 5. Germline loops: CDR1 KGHSH, CDR2 LQKENI. The length of the CDR3 is 15 residues. CDR3 in DNA: TGTGCCAGCTCACCCGACAGGGTAATCTACAATGAGCAGTTCTTC. It specifies CASSPDRVIYNEQFF.

This chain links TRBV19 with TRBJ1-1; tentatively, D is TRBD1 (5 bases). The CDR3 totals 13 residues. The germline gives CDR1 LNHDA, CDR2 SQIVND (reference sequence). Trimming pared 6 bases from V and 3 bases from J, leaving 11 bases between. The CDR3 DNA reads TGTGCCAGTAGCCTACAGGCCTACACTGAAGCTTTCTTT. Translating it yields CASSLQAYTEAFF.

This clone was seen a handful of times. This chain joins TRBV9 and TRBJ2-3; 12 nucleotides match TRBD2. CDR3 size: 17 residues. V lost 0 bases, J lost 7 bases, and 9 bases stayed unmatched. The germline gives CDR1 SGDLS, CDR2 YYNGEE. Here the CDR3 reads CASSVGETSGRSYTQYF. In DNA, the CDR3 is TGTGCCAGCAGCGTAGGGGAAACTAGCGGGAGGTCGTATACGCAGTATTTT.

This chain uses TRBV11-2 with TRBJ1-2; TRBD1 matches 9 bases. CDR3 size: 16 residues. V shed 5 bases, J shed 8 bases, and the junction held 15 bases outside the gene matches. Germline V gene data show CDR1 as SGHAT and CDR2 as FQNNGV. As DNA, the CDR3 is TGTGCCAGCAGCCGTGTCCGGGACAGGGAACGGCAGGGCTACACCTTC. Its translation is CASSRVRDRERQGYTF.

The chain carries TRBV18 and TRBJ1-6; the D gene is possibly TRBD1 (5 bases). The CDR3 is 16 residues long. CDR1 KGHSH and CDR2 LQKENI come from the germline V gene. The germline V and J ends were trimmed by 0 bases and 4 bases, with 10 bases remaining between them. The CDR3 DNA follows: TGTGCCAGCTCACCACCGCTTGGGGCTTATAATTCACCCCTCCACTTT. It yields the protein CASSPPLGAYNSPLHF. Full variable domain (remainder filled in from reference TRBV18 and TRBJ1-6): NAGVMQNPRHLVRRRGQEARLRCSPMKGHSHVYWYRQLPEEGLKFMVYLQKENIIDESGMPKERFSAEFPKEGPSILRIQQVVRGDSAAYFCASSPPLGAYNSPLHFGNGTRLTVT.

This clone was found a few times. The genes are TRBV2 and TRBJ2-1; 8 bases are a match to TRBD2. This CDR3 has 14 amino acids. With V trimmed by 7 bases and J by 6 bases, 8 bases remained unmatched. Germline-derived CDR1 and CDR2 are SNHLY and FYNNEI. The CDR3 region has the DNA TGTGCCAGCATTAGGGGACTAGGAGGCAATGAGCAGTTCTTC. Translated, it gives CASIRGLGGNEQFF.

This clone appeared a few times. The chain links TRBV6-5 to TRBJ2-2, with D possibly being TRBD2 (5 bases). Germline V gene lookup returns CDR1 MNHEY and CDR2 SVGAGI. V shed 2 bases and J shed 8 bases, with 18 bases lying between them. This CDR3 is 16 amino acids long. The CDR3 sequence is CASSYQLELSGGELFF. DNA of the CDR3: TGTGCCAGCAGTTACCAACTAGAACTATCGGGGGGGGAGCTGTTTTTT.

This clone was observed a few times. This chain uses TRBV18 with TRBJ1-2; maybe TRBD1 (5 bases). This CDR3 spans 14 amino acids. Per germline, CDR1 KGHSH and CDR2 LQKENI. The V gene lost 2 bases and the J gene lost 3 bases, with 10 bases spanning the gap. The CDR3 protein is CASSPLLQDYGYTF. CDR3 DNA sequence: TGTGCCAGCTCACCATTATTACAGGACTATGGCTACACCTTC.